This TCR beta chain is drawn from a study of vaccination effects on CD4 cells after COVID-19. Study at large: Of the BNT162b2 and mRNA-1273 vaccines, participants received two doses of one or the other. A couple of convalescent patients each provided a sample, at 16 days and at one week before vaccination.

Within the ViraFEST assay, antigen-specific CD4+ T cells underwent expansion with viral peptide pools prior to sequencing. Following culture for approximately 11 days, CD4+ T cells were isolated. Sometime from March through December 2020, the person acquired a SARS-CoV-2 infection that PCR confirmed. As the negative control culture, an HIV-1 Nef peptide pool was included. In the case of this clone: The antigen is unknown.

Study conclusions and caveats: Clones that were induced by infection or by vaccine showed marked contraction late after vaccination.

The data were produced by immunoSEQ multiplex PCR, yet TCRdb's version contains in-frame clones alone and is incomplete. The sample includes about 70,000 clones, around 72% seen only once; the top ten take around 5%. The CDR3 spans 14 residues. CDR1 and CDR2 from the germline V gene are SGHNT and YENEEA. Trimming stripped 8 bases from V and 2 bases from J, with 15 bases between. This clonotype originated in a human donor who had a prior SARS-CoV-2 infection. This specimen consisted of CD4+ T cells from PBMCs cultured with HIV peptides, obtained before COVID-19 vaccination. This sample's subset: HIV-1 Nef peptide pool negative control/reference culture. V gene TRBV11-3 combines with J gene TRBJ1-1, with D possibly TRBD1 on 6 matching bases. Here the CDR3 reads CASSEGGVNTEAFF. The CDR3 DNA reads as TGTGCCAGCTCAGAGGGGGGGGTAAACACTGAAGCTTTCTTT.